This is a list of T cell receptor beta chains from one sample in a study of Ad26.COV2.S vaccination and SARS-CoV-2 variants. Some clones are missing from TCRdb's copy, which holds only in-frame ones; the method was immunoSEQ multiplex PCR. Of 320,000 or so clones in the sample, around 90% were seen once. Sequencing was performed on peripheral blood, taken in a trial of Ad26.COV2.S vaccine versus placebo. The receptors stem from a person aged 18 to 65 who received the Ad26.COV2.S COVID-19 vaccine or a placebo. The CDR3 runs from the conserved cysteine through the conserved F or W. The D gene is left open where the match is weak. Clone size is stated in some rows and not others, as once, few, many or a class when expanded.

>few|TRBJ1-5|-|TRBV14
TGTGCCAGCAGCCTTTACGGTGCTCAGCCCCAGCATTTT
CASSLYGAQPQHF
>-|TRBJ1-2|-|TRBV2
TGTGCCAGCAGTGCGGAGGGACCCTATGGCTACACCTTC
CASSAEGPYGYTF
>-|TRBJ1-4|-|TRBV18
TGTGCCAGCTCACAACAAGGGGCAACTAATGAAAAACTGTTTTTT
CASSQQGATNEKLFF
>-|TRBJ1-5|-|TRBV27
TGTGCCAGCACAGGGATAGGGAGCGATCAGCCCCAGCATTTT
CASTGIGSDQPQHF
>once|TRBJ2-7|-|TRBV11-2
TGTGCCAGCAGCTTCGGGACTGTTACCTACGAGCAGTACTTC
CASSFGTVTYEQYF
>-|TRBJ2-3|-|TRBV13
TGTGCCAGCAGCCCCGGGGGAACACCTACTACGCAGTATTTT
CASSPGGTPTTQYF
>-|TRBJ1-1|-|TRBV19
TGTGCCAGTAGTATGGGCTTGGACAGCACTGAAGCTTTCTTT
CASSMGLDSTEAFF
>-|TRBJ1-1|-|TRBV28
TGTGCCAGCAGTTCCCCCGTGAGAGCTTTCTTT
CASSSPVRAFF
>-|TRBJ2-1|TRBD2|TRBV3-1/TRBV3-2
TGTGCCAGCAGCCAAGATCCTAGCGGATACAATGAGCAGTTCTTC
CASSQDPSGYNEQFF
>few|TRBJ1-1|-|TRBV7-9
TGTGCCAGCAGCTTAATCGGGGTGGGGAACACTGAAGCTTTCTTT
CASSLIGVGNTEAFF